What follows describes a single T cell receptor beta chain. Authors' methods: Reference gene primer amplification gave estimated nucleated cell counts. Sequenced by immunoSEQ multiplex PCR; TCRdb stores in-frame clones only, minus some. V, J and clone size were drawn from that table, and D and trimming were deduced from the DNA. The sample has 50,000 to 75,000 clones, 76% seen once. This sample is drawn from a study of blood T cell repertoires in COVID-19. In the study overall: Samples of COVID-19 (acute and convalescent) were obtained from the United States, Italy and Spain. In each case, the material was cDNA or gDNA derived from T cells, B-cell-depleted T cells, or PBMCs.

Germline CDR1 reads MDHEN; CDR2 reads SYDVKM. The V gene lost 6 bases and the J gene lost 6 bases, with 15 bases spanning the gap. The CDR3 is 14 amino acids. Sequencing was carried out using peripheral blood. This receptor was taken from a woman older than 75 with acute or convalescent COVID-19. V usage is TRBV28 and J usage is TRBJ1-5; D is perhaps TRBD1 (5 bases). The DNA of the CDR3 is TGTGCCAGCAGCTATCGATCAGGGTTTCAGCCCCAGCATTTT. As protein: CASSYRSGFQPQHF. Looking up the rest from reference TRBV28 and TRBJ1-5 gives the full variable domain: DVKVTQSSRYLVKRTGEKVFLECVQDMDHENMFWYRQDPGLGLRLIYFSYDVKMKEKGDIPEGYSVSREKKERFSLILESASTNQTSMYLCASSYRSGFQPQHFGDGTRLSIL.